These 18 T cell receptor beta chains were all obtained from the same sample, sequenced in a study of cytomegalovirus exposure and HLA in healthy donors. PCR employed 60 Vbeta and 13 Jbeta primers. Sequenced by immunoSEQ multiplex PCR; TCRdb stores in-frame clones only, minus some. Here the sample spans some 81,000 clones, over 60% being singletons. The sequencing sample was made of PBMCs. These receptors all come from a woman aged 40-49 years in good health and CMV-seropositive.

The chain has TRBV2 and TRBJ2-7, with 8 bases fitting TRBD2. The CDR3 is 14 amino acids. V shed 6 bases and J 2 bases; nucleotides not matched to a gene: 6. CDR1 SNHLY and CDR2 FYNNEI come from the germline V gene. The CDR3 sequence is CASSGGGLTYEQYF. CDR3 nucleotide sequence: TGTGCCAGCAGCGGCGGGGGGCTAACCTACGAGCAGTACTTC.

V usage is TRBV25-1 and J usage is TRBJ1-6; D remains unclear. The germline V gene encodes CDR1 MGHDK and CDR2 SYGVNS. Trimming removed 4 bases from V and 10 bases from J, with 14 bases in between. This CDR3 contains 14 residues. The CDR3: CASSGSEVMSPLHF. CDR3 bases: TGTGCCAGCAGTGGGTCTGAGGTAATGTCACCCCTCCACTTT.

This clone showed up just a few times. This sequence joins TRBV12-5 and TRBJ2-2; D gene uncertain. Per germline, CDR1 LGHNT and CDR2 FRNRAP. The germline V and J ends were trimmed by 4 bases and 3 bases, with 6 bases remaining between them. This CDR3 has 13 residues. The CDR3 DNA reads TGTGCTAGTGGTTCAGAATACACCGGGGAGCTGTTTTTT. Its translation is CASGSEYTGELFF.

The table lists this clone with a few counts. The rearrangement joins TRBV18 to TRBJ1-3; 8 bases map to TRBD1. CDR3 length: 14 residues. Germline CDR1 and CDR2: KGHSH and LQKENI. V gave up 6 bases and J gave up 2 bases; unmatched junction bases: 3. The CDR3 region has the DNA TGTGCCAGCTCGCAGGGGGCGCCTGGAAACACCATATATTTT. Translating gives CASSQGAPGNTIYF.

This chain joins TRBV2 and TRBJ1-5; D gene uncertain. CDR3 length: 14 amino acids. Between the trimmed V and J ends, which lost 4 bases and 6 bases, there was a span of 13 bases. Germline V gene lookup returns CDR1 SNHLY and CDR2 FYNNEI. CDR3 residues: CASSGRAGSQPQHF. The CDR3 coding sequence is TGTGCCAGCAGTGGTCGGGCCGGGAGTCAGCCCCAGCATTTT.

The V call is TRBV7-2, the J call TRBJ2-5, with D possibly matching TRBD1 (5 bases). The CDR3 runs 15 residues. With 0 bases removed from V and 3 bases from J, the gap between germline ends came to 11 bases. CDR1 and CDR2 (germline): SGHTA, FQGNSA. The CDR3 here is CASSLARQSKETQYF. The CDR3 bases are TGTGCCAGCAGCTTAGCTAGACAGAGTAAAGAGACCCAGTACTTC.

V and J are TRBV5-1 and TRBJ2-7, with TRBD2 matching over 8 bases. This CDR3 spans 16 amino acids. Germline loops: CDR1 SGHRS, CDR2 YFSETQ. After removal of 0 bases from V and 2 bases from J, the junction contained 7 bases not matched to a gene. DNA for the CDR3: TGCGCCAGCAGCTTGGGGGGGACTAGTATCGCCTACGAGCAGTACTTC. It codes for CASSLGGTSIAYEQYF.

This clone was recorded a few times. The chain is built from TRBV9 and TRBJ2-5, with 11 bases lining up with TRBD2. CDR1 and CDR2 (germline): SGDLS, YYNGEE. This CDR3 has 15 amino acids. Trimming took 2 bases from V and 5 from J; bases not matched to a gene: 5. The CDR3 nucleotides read TGTGCCAGCAGCGTTTCTAGCGGGGGGCCGGAGACCCAGTACTTC. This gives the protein CASSVSSGGPETQYF.

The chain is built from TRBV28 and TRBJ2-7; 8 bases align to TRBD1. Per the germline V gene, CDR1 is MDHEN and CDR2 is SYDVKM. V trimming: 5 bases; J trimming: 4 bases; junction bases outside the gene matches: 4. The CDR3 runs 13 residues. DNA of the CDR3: TGTGCCAGCAGTGAGGACAGGGTTTACGAGCAGTACTTC. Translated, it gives CASSEDRVYEQYF. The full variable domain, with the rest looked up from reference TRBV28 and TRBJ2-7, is DVKVTQSSRYLVKRTGEKVFLECVQDMDHENMFWYRQDPGLGLRLIYFSYDVKMKEKGDIPEGYSVSREKKERFSLILESASTNQTSMYLCASSEDRVYEQYFGPGTRLTVT.

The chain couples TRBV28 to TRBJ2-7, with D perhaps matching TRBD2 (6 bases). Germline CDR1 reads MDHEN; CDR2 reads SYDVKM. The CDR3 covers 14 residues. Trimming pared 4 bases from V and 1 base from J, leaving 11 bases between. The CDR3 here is CASSSASESYEQYF. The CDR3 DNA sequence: TGTGCCAGCAGTTCGGCTAGCGAGTCCTACGAGCAGTACTTC. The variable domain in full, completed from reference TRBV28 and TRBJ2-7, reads DVKVTQSSRYLVKRTGEKVFLECVQDMDHENMFWYRQDPGLGLRLIYFSYDVKMKEKGDIPEGYSVSREKKERFSLILESASTNQTSMYLCASSSASESYEQYFGPGTRLTVT.

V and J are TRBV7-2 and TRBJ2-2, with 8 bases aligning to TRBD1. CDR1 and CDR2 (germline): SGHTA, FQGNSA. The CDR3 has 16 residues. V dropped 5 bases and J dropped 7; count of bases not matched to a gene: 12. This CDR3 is CASSTQGGGRYGELFF. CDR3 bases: TGTGCCAGCAGCACACAGGGGGGTGGACGCTACGGGGAGCTGTTTTTT.

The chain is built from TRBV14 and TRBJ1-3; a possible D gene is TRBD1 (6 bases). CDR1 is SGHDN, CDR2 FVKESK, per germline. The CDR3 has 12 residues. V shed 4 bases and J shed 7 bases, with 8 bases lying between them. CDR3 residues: CASSPQGNTIYF. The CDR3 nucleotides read TGTGCCAGCAGCCCCCAGGGGAACACCATATATTTT.

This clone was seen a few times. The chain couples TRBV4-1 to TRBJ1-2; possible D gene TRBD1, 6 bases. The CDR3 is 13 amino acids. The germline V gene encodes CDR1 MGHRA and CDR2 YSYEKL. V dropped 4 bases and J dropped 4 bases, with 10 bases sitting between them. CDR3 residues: CASSPGQRYGYTF. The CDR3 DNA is TGCGCCAGCAGCCCCGGACAGCGCTATGGCTACACCTTC.

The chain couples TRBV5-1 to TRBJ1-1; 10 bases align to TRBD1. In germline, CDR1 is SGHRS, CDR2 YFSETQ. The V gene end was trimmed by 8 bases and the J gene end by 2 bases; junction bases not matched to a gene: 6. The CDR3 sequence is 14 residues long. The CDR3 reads CASRTGGSNTEAFF. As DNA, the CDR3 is TGCGCCAGTCGGACAGGGGGTTCAAACACTGAAGCTTTCTTT.

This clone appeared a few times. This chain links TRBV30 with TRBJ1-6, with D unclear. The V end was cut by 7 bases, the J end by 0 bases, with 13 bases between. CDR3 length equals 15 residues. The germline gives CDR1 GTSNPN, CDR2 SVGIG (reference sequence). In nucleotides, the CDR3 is TGTGCCTCCAGACCGACAAGCTCCTATAATTCACCCCTCCACTTT. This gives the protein CASRPTSSYNSPLHF.

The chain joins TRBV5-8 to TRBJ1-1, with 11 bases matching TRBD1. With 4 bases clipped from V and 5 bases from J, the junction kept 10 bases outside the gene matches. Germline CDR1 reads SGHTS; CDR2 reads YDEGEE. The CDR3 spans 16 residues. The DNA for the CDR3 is TGTGCCAGCAGCGGCCGGACAGGGGGCCTCGAGACTGAAGCTTTCTTT. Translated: CASSGRTGGLETEAFF.

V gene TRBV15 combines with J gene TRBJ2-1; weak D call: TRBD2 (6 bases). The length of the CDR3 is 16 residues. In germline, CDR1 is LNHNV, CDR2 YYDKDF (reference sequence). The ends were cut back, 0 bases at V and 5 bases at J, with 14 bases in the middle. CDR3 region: CATSRDFVGTHNEQFF. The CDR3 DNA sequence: TGTGCCACCAGCAGAGATTTCGTTGGGACTCACAATGAGCAGTTCTTC.

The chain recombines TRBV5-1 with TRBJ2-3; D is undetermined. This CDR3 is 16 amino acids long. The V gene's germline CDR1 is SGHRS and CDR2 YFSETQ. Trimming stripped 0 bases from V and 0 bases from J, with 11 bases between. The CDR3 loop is CASSLVGLPSTDTQYF. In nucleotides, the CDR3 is TGCGCCAGCAGCTTGGTTGGGCTGCCTAGCACAGATACGCAGTATTTT.